The 19 T cell receptor beta chains presented below share a single source sample, sequenced in a study of control samples from healthy donors and cancer patients. TCRdb's table, derived via immunoSEQ multiplex PCR, lists solely in-frame clones and lacks some. The sample lists about 10,000 clones; approximately 91% were seen once. The specimen was PBMCs. The origin of the receptors is a man in his sixties with colorectal cancer.

This clone was recorded only once. This sequence joins TRBV5-5 and TRBJ2-6; TRBD1 matches 9 bases. The germline gives CDR1 SGHKS, CDR2 YYEKEE (reference sequence). This CDR3 has 17 residues. Unmatched junction bases numbered 5, after V lost 3 bases and J lost 1 base. CDR3 residues: CASSSDRGMSGANVLTF. DNA for the CDR3: TGTGCCAGCAGCTCGGACAGGGGAATGTCTGGGGCCAACGTCCTGACTTTC.

This clone appeared once. The rearrangement uses TRBV29-1 and TRBJ1-4; tentative D call: TRBD1 (6 bases). Per germline, CDR1 SQVTM and CDR2 ANQGSEA. The CDR3 runs 12 residues. With 5 bases removed from V and 6 bases from J, the gap between germline ends came to 10 bases. The CDR3 nucleotides are TGCAGCGTTTCGGGGGGGCATGAAAAACTGTTTTTT. It is translated as CSVSGGHEKLFF.

The chain carries TRBV19 and TRBJ1-6; D possibly corresponds to TRBD1 (5 bases). The V gene's germline CDR1 is LNHDA and CDR2 SQIVND (reference sequence). The CDR3 extends over 13 amino acids. V lost 6 bases, J lost 7 bases, and 10 bases lay in between. The DNA for the CDR3 is TGTGCCAGTAGCGGACAAGGGAATTCACCCCTCCACTTT. Its protein product is CASSGQGNSPLHF.

This sequence joins TRBV7-2 and TRBJ2-5, with D tentatively TRBD2 (5 bases). CDR3 length: 15 residues. V was trimmed by 5 bases and J by 5 bases, leaving 18 bases between them. In germline, CDR1 is SGHTA, CDR2 FQGNSA. The CDR3 here is CASSPRGPSGETQYF. The DNA for the CDR3 is TGTGCCAGCAGCCCCCGAGGCCCATCGGGGGAGACCCAGTACTTC.

V is TRBV6-2 or TRBV6-3 and J is TRBJ2-3, with D possibly matching TRBD2 (5 bases). Trimming shortened V by 2 bases and J by 3 bases, and 6 bases separated the two germline ends. From germline, CDR1 is MNHEY and CDR2 SVGEGT. This CDR3 is built from 13 residues. The CDR3 spells CASSYGETDTQYF. In DNA form, the CDR3 reads TGTGCCAGCAGTTACGGGGAGACAGATACGCAGTATTTT.

V is TRBV4-1 and J is TRBJ2-1, with D tentatively TRBD2 (6 bases). Trimming removed 1 base from V and 10 bases from J, with 17 bases in between. The CDR3 loop spans 15 amino acids. Germline lookup yields CDR1 MGHRA and CDR2 YSYEKL. The CDR3 sequence: CASSQGRGSDPEQFF. The CDR3 bases are TGCGCCAGCAGCCAAGGCCGGGGGAGCGACCCGGAGCAGTTCTTC.

The rearrangement uses TRBV4-3 and TRBJ1-4; no clear D. The germline gives CDR1 LGHNA, CDR2 YSLEER. There are 15 residues in the CDR3. Trimming stripped 0 bases from V and 5 bases from J, with 10 bases between. This chain's CDR3 is CASSQDGGSNEKLFF. CDR3 bases: TGCGCCAGCAGCCAAGACGGAGGGTCAAATGAAAAACTGTTTTTT.

This clone is a singleton in its sample. This chain connects TRBV2 to TRBJ1-3; tentatively, D is TRBD1 (5 bases). Germline CDR1 reads SNHLY; CDR2 reads FYNNEI. V lost 7 bases and J lost 3, with 10 bases in between. The CDR3 covers 13 residues. The DNA of the CDR3 is TGTGCCAGCATGGGGCCCTTTGGAAACACCATATATTTT. Protein sequence: CASMGPFGNTIYF.

The chain links TRBV2 to TRBJ2-3; TRBD2 matches 7 bases. Germline CDR1 SNHLY, CDR2 FYNNEI. The CDR3 consists of 15 residues. The V gene end was trimmed by 8 bases and the J gene end by 5 bases; junction bases not matched to a gene: 13. This CDR3 reads CASLTPAAGVDTQYF. CDR3 DNA sequence: TGTGCCAGCCTAACCCCTGCGGCGGGGGTAGATACGCAGTATTTT.

V is TRBV30 and J is TRBJ1-2; no clear D gene. The length of the CDR3 is 13 residues. Germline CDR1 is GTSNPN and CDR2 is SVGIG (reference sequence). Trimming left V 0 bases short and J 4 bases short, with 9 bases between. This CDR3 reads CAWSVVFGYGYTF. CDR3 DNA: TGTGCCTGGAGTGTAGTGTTTGGCTATGGCTACACCTTC. Combining the CDR3 with reference TRBV30 and TRBJ1-2 gives the whole variable domain SQTIHQWPATLVQPVGSPLSLECTVEGTSNPNLYWYRQAAGRGLQLLFYSVGIGQISSEVPQNLSASRPQDRQFILSSKKLLLSDSGFYLCAWSVVFGYGYTFGSGTRLTVV.

The chain uses TRBV4-1 and TRBJ1-5; the D gene is possibly TRBD1 (5 bases). Germline V gene sequence: CDR1 MGHRA, CDR2 YSYEKL. The CDR3 is made up of 13 amino acids. V dropped 4 bases and J dropped 6 bases, with 10 bases sitting between them. The CDR3 sequence: CASSPEGIQPQHF. The CDR3 coding sequence is TGCGCCAGCAGCCCGGAGGGGATTCAGCCCCAGCATTTT.

This clone turned up a few times. The rearrangement uses TRBV28 and TRBJ1-4, with TRBD1 as a possible D gene (6 bases). Germline lookup yields CDR1 MDHEN and CDR2 SYDVKM. V shed 3 bases and J shed 5 bases, with 25 bases lying between them. This CDR3 is 19 amino acids long. The CDR3 nucleotides read TGTGCCAGCAGTTTTAAGGTCGTCGGTAGGGGGACCTCCAATGAAAAACTGTTTTTT. As protein: CASSFKVVGRGTSNEKLFF.

J is TRBJ2-3 and V is TRBV7-2; a possible D gene is TRBD2 (7 bases). The CDR3 extends over 16 amino acids. The germline gives CDR1 SGHTA, CDR2 FQGNSA. V was shortened by 4 bases and J by 3 bases, with 17 bases between the two germline ends. The CDR3 loop is CASSSRGGAWTDTQYF. CDR3 coding DNA: TGTGCCAGCAGCTCGCGTGGGGGGGCCTGGACAGATACGCAGTATTTT.

The chain is built from TRBV3-1 (or the pseudogene TRBV3-2) and TRBJ1-1; D gene uncertain. The CDR3 covers 14 residues. Trimming took off 4 bases at V and 1 base at J, with 10 bases between the two ends. Germline CDR1 is LGHDT and CDR2 is YNNKEL (reference sequence). CDR3 in DNA: TGTGCCAGCAGCCTTGCCTCAGGGAACACTGAAGCTTTCTTT. Translating gives CASSLASGNTEAFF.

The rearrangement uses TRBV18 and TRBJ2-7, with unresolved D. Looked up from germline, CDR1 is KGHSH and CDR2 is LQKENI. This CDR3 region has 13 residues. V lost 2 bases to trimming and J lost 4 bases, with 9 bases between them. The CDR3 sequence: CASSPGYQYEQYF. The CDR3 DNA follows: TGTGCCAGCTCACCAGGCTACCAGTACGAGCAGTACTTC.

The chain couples TRBV7-2 to TRBJ1-1; 7 bases map to TRBD1. Germline V gene lookup returns CDR1 SGHTA and CDR2 FQGNSA. CDR3 length: 15 amino acids. V dropped 1 base and J dropped 1; count of bases not matched to a gene: 3. CDR3 residues: CASSLGGTANTEAFF. The CDR3 DNA reads as TGTGCCAGCAGCTTAGGCGGGACAGCGAACACTGAAGCTTTCTTT. Using reference TRBV7-2 and TRBJ1-1 for the parts outside the CDR3, the full variable domain is GAGVSQSPSNKVTEKGKDVELRCDPISGHTALYWYRQSLGQGLEFLIYFQGNSAPDKSGLPSDRFSAERTGGSVSTLTIQRTQQEDSAVYLCASSLGGTANTEAFFGQGTRLTVV.

Here the CDR3 reads CASSLDSFVGEQYF. The CDR3 DNA sequence: TGTGCCAGCAGCTTAGATTCCTTTGTGGGCGAGCAGTACTTC. The rearrangement joins TRBV7-2 to TRBJ2-7; D remains ambiguous. Trimming removed 1 base from V and 6 bases from J, with 13 bases in between. Germline-derived CDR1 and CDR2 are SGHTA and FQGNSA. CDR3 length: 14 residues. The complete variable domain, with remaining parts taken from reference TRBV7-2 and TRBJ2-7, reads GAGVSQSPSNKVTEKGKDVELRCDPISGHTALYWYRQSLGQGLEFLIYFQGNSAPDKSGLPSDRFSAERTGGSVSTLTIQRTQQEDSAVYLCASSLDSFVGEQYFGPGTRLTVT.

This clone was picked up one time. The rearrangement uses TRBV6-6 and TRBJ2-7, with a weak D call TRBD1 (6 bases). Germline V CDR1 and CDR2: MNHNY, SVGAGI (reference sequence). The CDR3 loop spans 13 amino acids. V was trimmed by 8 bases and J by 6 bases, leaving 17 bases between them. DNA of the CDR3: TGTGCCAGCGGGACACTCTTAGTTGGCGAGCAGTACTTC. As protein: CASGTLLVGEQYF.

This clone was picked up a small number of times. J is TRBJ2-3 and V is TRBV28, with 13 bases matching TRBD2. Trimming took 4 bases from V and 6 from J; bases not matched to a gene: 7. CDR1 MDHEN and CDR2 SYDVKM come from the germline V gene. The CDR3 totals 16 residues. CDR3 sequence (DNA): TGTGCCAGCAGTTCTACTAGCGGGGGGGCCGGCGATACGCAGTATTTT. This encodes CASSSTSGGAGDTQYF.